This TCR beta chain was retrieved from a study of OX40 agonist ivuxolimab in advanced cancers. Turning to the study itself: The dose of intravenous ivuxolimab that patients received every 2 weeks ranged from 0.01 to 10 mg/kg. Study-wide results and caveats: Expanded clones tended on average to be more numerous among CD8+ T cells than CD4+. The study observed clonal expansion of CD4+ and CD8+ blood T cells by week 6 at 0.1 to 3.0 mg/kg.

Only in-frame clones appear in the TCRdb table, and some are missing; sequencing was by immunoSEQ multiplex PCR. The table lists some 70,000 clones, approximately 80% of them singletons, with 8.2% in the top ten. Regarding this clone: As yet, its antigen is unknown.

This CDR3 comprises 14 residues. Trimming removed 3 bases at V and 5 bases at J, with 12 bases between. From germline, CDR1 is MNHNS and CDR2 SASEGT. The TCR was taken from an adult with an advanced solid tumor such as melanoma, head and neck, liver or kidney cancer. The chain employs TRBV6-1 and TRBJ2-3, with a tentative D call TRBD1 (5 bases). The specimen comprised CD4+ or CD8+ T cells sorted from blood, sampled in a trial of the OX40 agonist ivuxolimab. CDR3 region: CASSDPFQGDTQYF. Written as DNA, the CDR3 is TGTGCCAGCAGTGATCCCTTCCAGGGAGATACGCAGTATTTT.